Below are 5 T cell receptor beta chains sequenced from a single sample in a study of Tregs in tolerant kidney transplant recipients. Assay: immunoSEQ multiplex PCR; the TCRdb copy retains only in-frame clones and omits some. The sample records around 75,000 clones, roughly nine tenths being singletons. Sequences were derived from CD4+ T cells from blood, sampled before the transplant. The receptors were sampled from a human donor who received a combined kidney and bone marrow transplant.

The CDR3 region is CASSVQGGSNTGELFF. The CDR3 DNA follows: TGTGCCAGCAGTGTACAGGGGGGTTCGAACACCGGGGAGCTGTTTTTT. This chain connects TRBV6-4 to TRBJ2-2, with 8 bases aligning to TRBD1. CDR3 length: 16 residues. Germline CDR1 is MRHNA and CDR2 is SNTAGT. V was clipped by 4 bases and J by 0 bases; unmatched bases: 4.

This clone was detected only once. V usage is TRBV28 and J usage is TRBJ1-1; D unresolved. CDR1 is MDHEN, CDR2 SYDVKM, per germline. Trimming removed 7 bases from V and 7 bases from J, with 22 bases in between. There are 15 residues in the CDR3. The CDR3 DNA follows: TGTGCCAGCAAAAAAGGAGGTTCAGGAGAGGTTGAAGCTTTCTTT. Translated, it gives CASKKGGSGEVEAFF.

CDR3 region: CASSLEAGGIDTQYF. CDR3 coding DNA: TGCGCCAGCAGCTTGGAAGCGGGAGGAATAGATACGCAGTATTTT. This chain uses TRBV5-1 with TRBJ2-3; 9 bases map to TRBD2. V dropped 0 bases and J dropped 5; count of bases not matched to a gene: 4. Germline lookup yields CDR1 SGHRS and CDR2 YFSETQ. This CDR3 has 15 amino acids.

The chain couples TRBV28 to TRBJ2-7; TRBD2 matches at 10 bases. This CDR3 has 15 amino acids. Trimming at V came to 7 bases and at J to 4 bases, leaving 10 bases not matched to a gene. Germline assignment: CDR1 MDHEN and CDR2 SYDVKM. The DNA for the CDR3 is TGTGCCAGCAAGCCCCTAGCGGGAGTGAGGTACGAGCAGTACTTC. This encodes CASKPLAGVRYEQYF.

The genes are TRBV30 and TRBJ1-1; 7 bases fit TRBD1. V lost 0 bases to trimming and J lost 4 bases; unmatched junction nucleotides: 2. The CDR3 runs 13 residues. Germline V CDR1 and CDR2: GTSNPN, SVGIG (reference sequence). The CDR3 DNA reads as TGTGCCTGGAGTGTTGCAGGGGGCACTGAAGCTTTCTTT. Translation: CAWSVAGGTEAFF.